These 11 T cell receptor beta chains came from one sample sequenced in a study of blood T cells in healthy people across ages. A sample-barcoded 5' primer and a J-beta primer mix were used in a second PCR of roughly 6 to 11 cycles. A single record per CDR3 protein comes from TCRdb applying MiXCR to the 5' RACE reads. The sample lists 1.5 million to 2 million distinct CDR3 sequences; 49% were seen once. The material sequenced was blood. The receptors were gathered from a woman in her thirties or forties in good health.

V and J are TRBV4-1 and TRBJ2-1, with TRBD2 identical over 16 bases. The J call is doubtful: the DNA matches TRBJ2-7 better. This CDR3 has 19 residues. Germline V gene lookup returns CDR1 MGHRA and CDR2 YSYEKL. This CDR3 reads CASSQLGTSGGAAPNEQYF. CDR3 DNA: TGCGCCAGCAGCCAACTAGGGACTAGCGGGGGGGCCGCCCCCAATGAGCAGTACTTC.

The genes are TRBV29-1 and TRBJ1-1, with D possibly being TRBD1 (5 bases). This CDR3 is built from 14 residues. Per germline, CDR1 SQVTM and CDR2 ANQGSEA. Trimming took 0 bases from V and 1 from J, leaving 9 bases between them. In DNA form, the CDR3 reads TGCAGCGTTGAAGACCCGACAGCGAACACTGAAGCTTTCTTT. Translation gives CSVEDPTANTEAFF.

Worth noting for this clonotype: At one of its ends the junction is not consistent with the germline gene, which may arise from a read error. The CDR3 protein is CTSSVRYYEQYF. The CDR3 region has the DNA TGTACCAGCAGCGTGCGGTACTACGAGCAGTACTTC. J is TRBJ2-5 and V is TRBV9; D gene ambiguous. The J call may be faulty, since TRBJ2-7 better matches the DNA end. Germline assignment: CDR1 SGDLS and CDR2 YYNGEE. The CDR3 length is 12 residues.

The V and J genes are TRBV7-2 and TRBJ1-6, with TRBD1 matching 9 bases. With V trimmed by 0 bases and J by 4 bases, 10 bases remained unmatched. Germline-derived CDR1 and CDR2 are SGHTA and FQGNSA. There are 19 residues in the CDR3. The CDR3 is CASSLAWGRGTGYNSPLHF. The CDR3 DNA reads TGTGCCAGCAGCTTAGCATGGGGGAGGGGGACAGGGTATAATTCACCCCTCCACTTT.

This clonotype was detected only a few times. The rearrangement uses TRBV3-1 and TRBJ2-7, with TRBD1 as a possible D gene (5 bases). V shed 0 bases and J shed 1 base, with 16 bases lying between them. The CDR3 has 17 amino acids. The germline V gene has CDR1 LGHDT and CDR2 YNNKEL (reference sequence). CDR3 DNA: TGTGCCAGCAGCCAAGATATCGGTCGGCAGGGATCCTACGAGCAGTACTTC. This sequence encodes CASSQDIGRQGSYEQYF.

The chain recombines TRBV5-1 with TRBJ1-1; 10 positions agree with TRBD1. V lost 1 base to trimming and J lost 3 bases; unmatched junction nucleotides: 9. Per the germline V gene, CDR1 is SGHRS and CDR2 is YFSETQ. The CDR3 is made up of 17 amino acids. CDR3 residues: CASSLRLTGGAYTEAFF. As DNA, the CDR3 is TGCGCCAGCAGCTTGAGGCTGACAGGGGGCGCGTACACTGAAGCTTTCTTT.

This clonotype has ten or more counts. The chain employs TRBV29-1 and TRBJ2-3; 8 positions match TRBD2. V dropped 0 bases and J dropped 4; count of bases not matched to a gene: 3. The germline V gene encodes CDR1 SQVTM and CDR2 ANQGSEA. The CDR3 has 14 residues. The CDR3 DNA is TGCAGCGTTGAAGATCACGGGAGGGCAGATACGCAGTATTTT. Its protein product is CSVEDHGRADTQYF.

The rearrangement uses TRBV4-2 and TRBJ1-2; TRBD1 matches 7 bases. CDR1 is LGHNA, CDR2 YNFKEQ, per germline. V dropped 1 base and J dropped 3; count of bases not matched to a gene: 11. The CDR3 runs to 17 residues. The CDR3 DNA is TGTGCCAGCAGCCAAGGAGGGGGCGCACTTCGGGACTATGGCTACACCTTC. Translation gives CASSQGGGALRDYGYTF.

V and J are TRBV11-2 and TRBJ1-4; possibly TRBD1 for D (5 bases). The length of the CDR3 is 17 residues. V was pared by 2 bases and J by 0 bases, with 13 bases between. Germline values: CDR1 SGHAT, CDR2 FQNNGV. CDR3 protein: CASSLRDSEATNEKLFF. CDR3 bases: TGTGCCAGCAGCTTAAGAGACAGCGAAGCAACTAATGAAAAACTGTTTTTT. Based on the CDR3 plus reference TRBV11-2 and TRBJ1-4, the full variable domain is EAGVAQSPRYKIIEKRQSVAFWCNPISGHATLYWYQQILGQGPKLLIQFQNNGVVDDSQLPKDRFSAERLKGVDSTLKIQPAKLEDSAVYLCASSLRDSEATNEKLFFGSGTQLSVL.

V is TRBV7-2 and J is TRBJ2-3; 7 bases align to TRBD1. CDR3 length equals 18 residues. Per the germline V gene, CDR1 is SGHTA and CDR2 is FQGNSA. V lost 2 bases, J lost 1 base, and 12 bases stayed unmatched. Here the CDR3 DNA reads TGTGCCAGCAGCTTACACAGGATAGGGACAGTGGGCACAGATACGCAGTATTTT. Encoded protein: CASSLHRIGTVGTDTQYF.

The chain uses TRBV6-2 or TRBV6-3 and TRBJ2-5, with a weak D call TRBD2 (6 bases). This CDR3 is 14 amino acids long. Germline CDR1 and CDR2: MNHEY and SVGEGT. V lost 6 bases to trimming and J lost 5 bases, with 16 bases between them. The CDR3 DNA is TGTGCCAGCAGCCCGGGACTCAGCGTGGAGACCCAGTACTTC. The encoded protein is CASSPGLSVETQYF.